This TCR beta chain was found in a study of blood T cell repertoires in COVID-19. On the study more broadly: The samples span acute and convalescent COVID-19 from the United States, Italy and Spain.

The protocol was immunoSEQ multiplex PCR, while the TCRdb copy is restricted to in-frame clones and leaves out a portion. The sample consists of 200,000 to 300,000 clones, about 87% of them appearing once. The CDR3 totals 13 residues. V lost 4 bases to trimming and J lost 6 bases, with 13 bases between them. Germline V gene data show CDR1 as SNHLY and CDR2 as FYNNEI. This sequence originates from a man in his sixties who had recovered from COVID-19. Sequenced input: peripheral blood. The gene calls are TRBV2 and TRBJ2-7; D is possibly TRBD1 (5 bases). CDR3 protein: CASSASRVLEQYF. Written as DNA, the CDR3 is TGTGCCAGCAGTGCGTCCAGGGTCCTCGAGCAGTACTTC.